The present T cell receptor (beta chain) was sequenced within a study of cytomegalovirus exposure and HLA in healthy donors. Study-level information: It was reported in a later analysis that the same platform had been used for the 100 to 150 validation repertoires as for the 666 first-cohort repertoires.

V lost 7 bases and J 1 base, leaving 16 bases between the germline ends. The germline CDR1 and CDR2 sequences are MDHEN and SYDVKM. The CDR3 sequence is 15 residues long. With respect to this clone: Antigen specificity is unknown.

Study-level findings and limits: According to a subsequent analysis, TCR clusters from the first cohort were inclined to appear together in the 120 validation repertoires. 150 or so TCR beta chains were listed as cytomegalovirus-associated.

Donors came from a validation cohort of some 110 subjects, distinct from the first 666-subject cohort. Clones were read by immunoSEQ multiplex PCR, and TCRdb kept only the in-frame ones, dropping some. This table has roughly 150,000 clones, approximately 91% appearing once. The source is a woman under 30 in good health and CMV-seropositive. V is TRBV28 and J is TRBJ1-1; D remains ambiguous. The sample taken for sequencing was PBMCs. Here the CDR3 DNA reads TGTGCCAGCACTCCCCCGGGGAGCTCGAACACTGAAGCTTTCTTT. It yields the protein CASTPPGSSNTEAFF. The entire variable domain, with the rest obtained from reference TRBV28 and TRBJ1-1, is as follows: DVKVTQSSRYLVKRTGEKVFLECVQDMDHENMFWYRQDPGLGLRLIYFSYDVKMKEKGDIPEGYSVSREKKERFSLILESASTNQTSMYLCASTPPGSSNTEAFFGQGTRLTVV.